The subject of this entry is one TCR beta chain. The sample belongs to a study of control samples from healthy donors and cancer patients. Assay used: immunoSEQ multiplex PCR; TCRdb lists only in-frame clones, some missing. Here the sample spans roughly 120,000 clones, less than 95% being singletons. Per the germline V gene, CDR1 is SNHLY and CDR2 is FYNNEI. CDR3 length: 14 residues. Trimming removed 4 bases from V and 4 bases from J, with 10 bases in between. The clonotype was recovered from a human donor in good health. The donor label of this sample is uncertain. J is TRBJ2-2 and V is TRBV2, with D unresolved. Sequenced input: blood. CDR3 loop: CASSVWQTTGELFF. CDR3 in DNA: TGTGCCAGCAGTGTGTGGCAGACCACCGGGGAGCTGTTTTTT.